The TCR beta chain under discussion was sequenced for a study of cytomegalovirus exposure and HLA in healthy donors. Study in general: Earlier findings included over 90 million unique TCR beta sequences obtained from about 180 million T cells. In an early release, HLA-typed donors contributed tens of millions of unique TCR sequences. Most donors, about 77% of approximately 400 genotyped, fell in the Caucasian-associated ancestry cluster. Points from the study as a whole: Earlier analysis yielded a pattern in which most TCR beta V segments were productive about 90% or about 30% of the time.

PCR used 60 Vbeta primers and 13 Jbeta primers. TCRdb's copy holds only in-frame clones and misses some; the assay was immunoSEQ multiplex PCR. In the table there are more than 90,000 clones, around 73% of which are singletons. Worth noting for this clone: Antigen specificity is unknown.

V gave up 3 bases and J gave up 3 bases, with 14 bases separating them. The CDR3 has 14 residues. CDR1 and CDR2 from the germline V gene are GTSNPN and SVGIG (reference sequence). The TCR sequence derives from a woman aged 40 to 55 in good health and CMV-seropositive. This chain connects TRBV30 to TRBJ1-1; D might be TRBD1 (6 bases). Sequenced input: PBMCs. The CDR3 DNA reads as TGTGCCTGGAGAGCTACAGGGCGGCACACTGAAGCTTTCTTT. Protein: CAWRATGRHTEAFF.